This T cell receptor beta chain was identified during a study of blood T cell repertoires in COVID-19. Clinical history as reported by participants underpinned cohort assignment. Germline V gene lookup returns CDR1 MGHRA and CDR2 YSYEKL. This CDR3 spans 16 amino acids. V lost 1 base to trimming and J lost 4 bases; unmatched junction nucleotides: 9. Repertoires were generated with immunoSEQ multiplex PCR, while TCRdb's copy carries only in-frame clones and drops some. The sample holds around 200,000 clones, 75% to 85% seen once. This TCR derives from a middle-aged woman with acute COVID-19. The specimen sequenced was PBMCs or T cells enriched from blood (not recorded which). This chain links TRBV4-1 with TRBJ1-1, with 7 positions matching TRBD1. This chain's CDR3 is CASSQGETGIGTEAFF. CDR3 sequence (DNA): TGCGCCAGCAGCCAAGGGGAGACAGGGATCGGCACTGAAGCTTTCTTT.